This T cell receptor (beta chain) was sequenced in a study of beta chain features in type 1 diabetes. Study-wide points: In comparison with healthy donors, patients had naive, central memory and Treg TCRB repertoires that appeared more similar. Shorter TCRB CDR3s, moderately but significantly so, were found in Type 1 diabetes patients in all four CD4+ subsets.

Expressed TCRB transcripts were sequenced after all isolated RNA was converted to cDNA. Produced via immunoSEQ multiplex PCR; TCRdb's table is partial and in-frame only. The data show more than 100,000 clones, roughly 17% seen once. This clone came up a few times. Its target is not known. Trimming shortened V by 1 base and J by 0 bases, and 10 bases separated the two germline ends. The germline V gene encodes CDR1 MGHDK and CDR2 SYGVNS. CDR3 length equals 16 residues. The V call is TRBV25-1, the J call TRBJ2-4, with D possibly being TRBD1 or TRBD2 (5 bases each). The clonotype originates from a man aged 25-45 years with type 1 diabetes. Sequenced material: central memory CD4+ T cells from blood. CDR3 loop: CASSESFGTAKNIQYF. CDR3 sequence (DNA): TGTGCCAGCAGTGAATCTTTCGGGACAGCCAAAAACATTCAGTACTTC.